This T cell receptor (beta chain) was recorded in a study of spatial heterogeneity in lung cancer. Broader study findings: Tumoral mutation counts were tracked by counts of expanded intratumoral alpha and beta TCRs.

This clonotype is medium-sized within its sample. The antigen is not known. Time point defined: sample taken at primary tumor resection. Unsorted samples of tumor, nontumor lung or frozen PBMC had their whole RNA sequenced. TCRdb reprocessed the 5' RACE reads with MiXCR, giving one entry per CDR3 protein. The data show more than 1,000 distinct CDR3 sequences, around 10% seen once. Germline V CDR1 and CDR2: MNHEY, SMNVEV (reference sequence). This CDR3 has 15 residues. Trimming shortened V by 5 bases and J by 7 bases, and 20 bases separated the two germline ends. J is TRBJ2-5 and V is TRBV27; tentatively, D is TRBD1 or TRBD2 (5 bases each). The source of this sequence is a male donor with early-stage non-small cell lung cancer. This sample comprised lung tumor tissue, obtained at surgery. The DNA of the CDR3 is TGTGCCAGCAGTCAAGGGACGGACCTTTCAGGGACCCAGTACTTC. Translation gives CASSQGTDLSGTQYF.